The present T cell receptor (beta chain) was sequenced within a study of low-dose radiotherapy and immunotherapy resistance in tumors (dated by TCRdb to between 2021 and 2022). Regarding the complete study: In Cohort 1, each fraction delivered 0.5 Gy every 2 weeks, and the prescribed total PTV dose was 6.5 Gy. Cyclophosphamide 200 mg/m2 was given intravenously every two weeks, one day before each radiation and immunotherapy administration. Patients took aspirin 300 mg orally once daily for four cycles, starting on cycle 1 day 1. The trial did not randomize participants into treatment groups. In Cohort 2, 1 Gy per fraction was delivered every two weeks, for a total of 13 Gy over 26 weeks. Eight patients were included in the translational analysis, namely three from the first dose cohort plus the first five from the second dose cohort. Patients were given nivolumab as a 240 mg flat dose every two weeks and ipilimumab at 1 mg/kg every six weeks, with both drugs delivered intravenously.

The time point label, read with the paper, signifies: after trial treatment. In light of the paper, this sample's treatment or condition label describes: LDRT plus nivolumab, ipilimumab, low-dose cyclophosphamide and aspirin (RACIN trial). The donors took part in RACIN, a single-arm, phase I, dose-escalation trial that combined nivolumab, ipilimumab, aspirin, low-dose cyclophosphamide and low-dose radiotherapy. To be eligible, a patient needed to have an advanced solid tumor that was TIL-negative. From V the trimming removes 2 bases and from J it removes 1 base, while the gene matches leave 3 bases of the junction unaccounted for. The CDR3 numbers 15 residues from cysteine through phenylalanine. Kept here is only the CDR3 DNA, which spans 45 bases and is read in frame from base 1. Sequences SNHLY (CDR1) and FYNNEI (CDR2) are obtained from the germline V gene. Superscript III and a set of TRAV- and TRBV-specific primers were used to synthesize first-strand cDNA, so that both TCRalpha and TCRbeta chains were covered. A roughly 20-cycle PCR with Phusion amplified the TCRs, pairing a constant-region primer with the adapter that was attached to the V primers. Amplification of the isolated mRNA was done with the MessageAmp II aRNA Amplification Kit, which involved a roughly 16-hour in vitro transcription at 37 degrees C. The Dynabeads mRNA DIRECT Purification Kit was used to isolate the mRNA for TCR sequencing. A second 25-cycle Phusion PCR added indexed Illumina adapters, and products were purified with AMPure XP beads. Deep sequencing of the TCRalpha and TCRbeta libraries was carried out on an Illumina MiniSeq instrument. Under the source paper's analysis protocol: Custom Perl scripts pooled TCR sequences encoding the same protein, removed out-of-frame sequences and computed each clonotype's abundance. TCR sequences supported by only a single read were excluded from analysis. The metrics used to describe the repertoires included Shannon entropy, Gini index, clonality, richness, and the frequency of TCRs shared between repertoires. TCRdb reran the public reads through fastp at Q25 and MiXCR, keeping productive beta chains. Entries that share a CDR3 protein sequence are merged under the most common genes and DNA. Here the V and J calls rest on TCRdb's processing, not on the authors' analysis. The sample table records some 38,000 distinct CDR3 sequences; roughly 20% of these occur just once. The biggest ten clones account for about a tenth of the sample.

This clonotype was detected ten times or more. Its binding antigen is unknown. Per-nucleotide qualities are absent, and no much larger clonotype sits a single base away. Rearrangement joined TRBV2 to TRBJ2-3, with 7 bases aligning to TRBD2. The receptor's source is a female donor with ovarian cancer. Source: PBMCs, taken after low-dose radiotherapy plus immunotherapy. The CDR3 region reads CASSEYAGGTDTQYF. The bases are TGTGCCAGCAGTGAATACGCGGGGGGCACAGATACGCAGTATTTT. When the CDR3 is completed using the reference TRBV2 and TRBJ2-3 genes on either side, the full variable domain is EPEVTQTPSHQVTQMGQEVILRCVPISNHLYFYWYRQILGQKVEFLVSFYNNEISEKSEIFDDQFSVERPDGSNFTLKIRSTKLEDSAMYFCASSEYAGGTDTQYFGPGTRLTVL.